Below are 16 T cell receptor beta chains sequenced from a single sample in a study of radiotherapy plus CTLA-4 blockade in lung cancer. The table came from immunoSEQ multiplex PCR; TCRdb's copy has only in-frame clones and leaves some out. The table shows about 68,000 clones, with around 80% occurring only once. The material sequenced was peripheral blood, taken from a patient treated with radiotherapy plus ipilimumab. All receptors come from a human donor with non-small cell lung cancer who had a complete response to radiotherapy plus ipilimumab.

The rearrangement joins TRBV7-6 to TRBJ2-5, with D unclear. This CDR3 is 16 amino acids long. Trimming removed 4 bases at V and 5 bases at J, with 20 bases between. CDR1 SGHVS and CDR2 FNYEAQ come from the germline V gene. The CDR3 DNA is TGTGCCAGCAGCTCCCCTTGGGGATCCTTCGGTGAGACCCAGTACTTC. Protein product: CASSSPWGSFGETQYF.

The chain links TRBV19 to TRBJ2-5; tentatively, D is TRBD1 (6 bases). Germline CDR1 LNHDA, CDR2 SQIVND (reference sequence). The CDR3 spans 14 residues. The V end was cut by 5 bases, the J end by 5 bases, with 15 bases between. The CDR3 sequence is CASSGGQHFETQYF. CDR3 coding DNA: TGTGCCAGTAGTGGGGGCCAGCACTTTGAGACCCAGTACTTC.

This clone was recorded once. The chain carries TRBV30 and TRBJ2-7, with TRBD1 as a possible D gene (6 bases). This CDR3 has 14 amino acids. Germline-derived CDR1 and CDR2 are GTSNPN and SVGIG (reference sequence). V was cut by 2 bases and J by 0 bases, with 11 bases left in between. The CDR3 loop reads CAWSYGTTSYEQYF. The DNA of the CDR3 is TGTGCCTGGAGTTACGGGACAACCTCCTACGAGCAGTACTTC. The full variable domain, rest sourced from reference TRBV30 and TRBJ2-7, is SQTIHQWPATLVQPVGSPLSLECTVEGTSNPNLYWYRQAAGRGLQLLFYSVGIGQISSEVPQNLSASRPQDRQFILSSKKLLLSDSGFYLCAWSYGTTSYEQYFGPGTRLTVT.

The genes are TRBV7-8 and TRBJ1-1; D may be TRBD1 (5 bases). The CDR3 is 14 residues long. V dropped 1 base and J dropped 3 bases, with 9 bases sitting between them. Germline-derived CDR1 and CDR2 are SGHVS and FQNEAQ. Written as DNA, the CDR3 is TGTGCCAGCAGCTTAGGAATGGGGGACACTGAAGCTTTCTTT. This sequence encodes CASSLGMGDTEAFF.

The gene calls are TRBV11-2 and TRBJ2-7; D may correspond to TRBD1 or TRBD2 (5 bases each). Trimming removed 0 bases from V and 2 bases from J, with 8 bases in between. This CDR3 region has 14 residues. The V gene's germline CDR1 is SGHAT and CDR2 FQNNGV. CDR3 in amino acids: CASSLEQGPYEQYV. The CDR3 DNA reads TGTGCCAGCAGCTTAGAGCAGGGACCCTACGAGCAGTACGTC.

This clone was detected only a few times. This sequence joins TRBV6-1 and TRBJ2-1; D is uncertain. CDR1 and CDR2 from the germline V gene are MNHNS and SASEGT. This CDR3 region has 14 residues. V lost 7 bases and J 3 bases, leaving 13 bases between the germline ends. The CDR3 DNA reads as TGTGCCAGCACCGAGCTCTCGATCTACAATGAGCAGTTCTTC. Translated: CASTELSIYNEQFF.

This clone appeared a single time. The chain links TRBV19 to TRBJ1-1; D ambiguous. CDR1 is LNHDA and CDR2 is SQIVND in the germline V gene (reference sequence). This CDR3 has 12 amino acids. Trimming removed 1 base at V and 4 bases at J, with 4 bases between. CDR3 nucleotides: TGTGCCAGTAGTATAGCGACCACTGAAGCTTTCTTT. Translated, it gives CASSIATTEAFF.

CDR3 nucleotides: TGTGCCAGCAGTTACCAAGATCAGTTTTTT. The encoded protein is CASSYQDQFF. The genes are TRBV6-5 and TRBJ1-4; D not resolved. The length of the CDR3 is 10 residues. The V and J ends lost 2 bases and 16 bases respectively, with 8 bases between them. Per germline, CDR1 MNHEY and CDR2 SVGAGI.

This sequence joins TRBV9 and TRBJ2-2; TRBD1 is a possible D gene (6 bases). Germline CDR1 is SGDLS and CDR2 is YYNGEE. V was shortened by 3 bases and J by 6 bases, with 18 bases between the two germline ends. This CDR3 is 16 amino acids long. In DNA, the CDR3 is TGTGCCAGCAGCGCCCCTGGGACACCGGCCGCCGGGGAGCTGTTTTTT. This encodes CASSAPGTPAAGELFF.

The V gene is TRBV10-1, the J gene TRBJ1-1; D not certain. The CDR3 consists of 14 residues. The germline V gene has CDR1 WNHNN and CDR2 SYGVQD (reference sequence). V was clipped by 1 base and J by 7 bases, with 13 bases between them. The CDR3 nucleotides are TGCGCCAGCAGTGAGTATACAAGCAGAAATGAAGCTTTCTTT. The encoded protein is CASSEYTSRNEAFF.

The chain has TRBV30 and TRBJ1-2; the D gene is possibly TRBD1 (6 bases). Per the germline V gene, CDR1 is GTSNPN and CDR2 is SVGIG (reference sequence). The V end was cut by 3 bases, the J end by 9 bases, with 14 bases between. The CDR3 contains 12 residues. The DNA of the CDR3 is TGTGCCTGGAGCGGACAGAGTTCTAGCTACACCTTC. This encodes CAWSGQSSSYTF.

This clone was detected a few times. The V and J genes are TRBV19 and TRBJ1-1; a weak D match, TRBD1 (6 bases). Germline assignment: CDR1 LNHDA and CDR2 SQIVND (reference sequence). This CDR3 is built from 14 residues. V shed 7 bases and J shed 4 bases, with 16 bases lying between them. The CDR3 sequence is CASTRQAASTEAFF. CDR3 bases: TGTGCCAGTACAAGACAGGCGGCGAGCACTGAAGCTTTCTTT.

The genes are TRBV14 and TRBJ1-4; D is undetermined. Germline CDR1 is SGHDN and CDR2 is FVKESK. Trimming pared 5 bases from V and 3 bases from J, leaving 13 bases between. The CDR3 covers 15 residues. The CDR3 spells CASSEVSGPNEKLFF. The CDR3 DNA sequence: TGTGCCAGCAGCGAAGTATCCGGGCCTAATGAAAAACTGTTTTTT.

This clone was recorded a few times. The chain couples TRBV6-1 to TRBJ1-3; possibly TRBD1 for D (5 bases). This CDR3 comprises 15 residues. Germline values: CDR1 MNHNS, CDR2 SASEGT. The V end was cut by 3 bases, the J end by 3 bases, with 12 bases between. Here the CDR3 DNA reads TGTGCCAGCAGTGAGGGGGGAGGAATTGGAAACACCATATATTTT. It encodes CASSEGGGIGNTIYF.

The chain joins TRBV7-2 to TRBJ2-1; 13 bases fit TRBD2. V lost 3 bases and J lost 6; bases outside the gene matches: 5. CDR3 size: 16 residues. Germline values: CDR1 SGHTA, CDR2 FQGNSA. CDR3 amino acids: CASSFLTSGGANEQFF. The CDR3 DNA reads as TGTGCCAGCAGCTTTCTCACTAGCGGGGGGGCCAATGAGCAGTTCTTC. Full variable domain (remainder filled in from reference TRBV7-2 and TRBJ2-1): GAGVSQSPSNKVTEKGKDVELRCDPISGHTALYWYRQSLGQGLEFLIYFQGNSAPDKSGLPSDRFSAERTGGSVSTLTIQRTQQEDSAVYLCASSFLTSGGANEQFFGPGTRLTVL.

The chain carries TRBV5-8 and TRBJ1-2; D unclear. The germline V gene has CDR1 SGHTS and CDR2 YDEGEE. This CDR3 has 16 amino acids. V was pared by 1 base and J by 4 bases, with 17 bases between. The CDR3 bases are TGTGCCAGCAGCTTGCCCCCGCGGACCGGAAGCTATGGCTACACCTTC. It specifies CASSLPPRTGSYGYTF.